This TCR beta chain was identified in a study of metastatic and nonmetastatic thyroid tumors. Study-level results: Reportedly, malignant thyroid tumors had significantly higher TCR beta diversity than benign nodules, in blood and tumor.

Trimming shortened V by 0 bases and J by 3 bases, and 10 bases separated the two germline ends. Looked up from germline, CDR1 is SGDLS and CDR2 is YYNGEE. CDR3 length: 14 residues. TCRdb reassembled clones from the PCR reads with MiXCR. This sample has tens of thousands of clones, with 17% found just once. This clone has a count of ten or more. What it recognizes is unknown. Thyroid surgery had not been preceded by any treatment in any patient. This receptor was identified in a male donor with papillary thyroid cancer or a benign thyroid nodule (not recorded which). Some clones in this sample may be carry-over from other donors' samples. V gene TRBV9 combines with J gene TRBJ2-7, with a tentative D call TRBD1 (6 bases). Sequencing used blood. The CDR3 coding sequence is TGTGCCAGCAGCGTAGAAGGGACAAGCTACGAGCAGTACTTC. This codes for CASSVEGTSYEQYF.